Below, 3 T cell receptor beta chains from the same sample are listed, as sequenced in a study of blood T cells in healthy people across ages. A sample-barcoded 5' primer and a J-beta primer mix were used in a second PCR of roughly 6 to 11 cycles. TCRdb re-called the 5' RACE reads through MiXCR, storing one row per CDR3 protein. The data show around 1,600,000 distinct CDR3 sequences, 35% to 45% seen once. The sample comprised blood. The receptors were sampled from a woman younger than 30 in good health.

This clonotype was counted only a few times. This sequence joins TRBV20-1 and TRBJ2-1; 15 nucleotides match TRBD2. CDR1 is DFQATT and CDR2 is SNEGSKA in the germline V gene (reference sequence). V lost 5 bases and J lost 4; bases outside the gene matches: 27. CDR3 length equals 23 residues. Written as DNA, the CDR3 is TGCAGTGCTCTGACCCGGACTAGCGGGAGGGCTTCATCGTACCCCAAGTTGTACAATGAGCAGTTCTTC. Amino acids: CSALTRTSGRASSYPKLYNEQFF.

This clonotype came up a few times. V and J are TRBV6-6 and TRBJ1-2, with TRBD1 as a possible D gene (5 bases). V dropped 2 bases and J dropped 8 bases, with 9 bases sitting between them. The CDR3 is 12 residues long. CDR1 is MNHNY, CDR2 SVGAGI, per germline (reference sequence). CDR3 coding DNA: TGTGCCAGCAGTTACATACAGGAGGGCTACACCTTC. Translating it yields CASSYIQEGYTF.

V and J are TRBV28 and TRBJ1-4, with D possibly TRBD1 on 6 matching bases. This CDR3 is 13 amino acids long. Trimming stripped 2 bases from V and 7 bases from J, with 8 bases between. Germline values: CDR1 MDHEN, CDR2 SYDVKM. The CDR3 DNA sequence: TGTGCCAGCAGTTTAGCGGGGGCTGAAAAACTGTTTTTT. Amino acid sequence: CASSLAGAEKLFF. Variable domain in full (rest from reference TRBV28 and TRBJ1-4): DVKVTQSSRYLVKRTGEKVFLECVQDMDHENMFWYRQDPGLGLRLIYFSYDVKMKEKGDIPEGYSVSREKKERFSLILESASTNQTSMYLCASSLAGAEKLFFGSGTQLSVL.